This TCR beta chain was captured by sequencing in a study of T cells after yellow fever vaccination. TCRdb used MiXCR to reprocess the 5' RACE reads, holding one entry per CDR3 protein. The sample yields some 300,000 distinct CDR3 sequences, 8.5% to 10% seen once. This CDR3 is built from 11 residues. V lost 8 bases and J 5 bases, leaving 9 bases between the germline ends. Germline CDR1 reads SGHTA; CDR2 reads FQGNSA. Material: CD4+ T cells sorted from PBMCs, obtained 5 days after the yellow fever booster vaccination. The chain couples TRBV7-2 to TRBJ2-5, with D maybe TRBD2 (5 bases). The receptor was derived from a man aged 18-30 years who received the YFV17D yellow fever vaccine. CDR3 in DNA: TGTGCCAGCGCCCAGCGGGAGACCCAGTACTTC. As protein: CASAQRETQYF.